The rows below give T cell receptor beta chains drawn from one sample of a study of cytomegalovirus exposure and HLA in healthy donors. Using immunoSEQ multiplex PCR, the repertoire was profiled, and TCRdb retains in-frame clones only, with some absent. The profile covers some 150,000 clones, with around 80% appearing a single time and under 7.5% taken by the ten largest. What was sequenced was PBMCs. These TCRs come from a man aged 35 to 55 in good health and CMV-seropositive. Each CDR3 is given with its conserved first and last residue. Each record gives: J gene, D gene, clone size, V gene, CDR3 protein, CDR3 DNA. A D gene is named only where the DNA matches it firmly. Some rows have no size entry. The others give once, few or many, or a class for an expanded clone.

TRBJ1-1,NA,NA,TRBV28,CASSSGGEEDTEAFF,TGTGCCAGCAGTTCGGGGGGCGAAGAGGACACTGAAGCTTTCTTT
TRBJ1-4,NA,NA,TRBV4-3,CASSQDHRVRGEKLFF,TGCGCCAGCAGCCAAGATCACAGGGTCCGAGGGGAAAAACTGTTTTTT
TRBJ1-1,NA,few,TRBV29-1,CSVNQGTEAFF,TGCAGCGTTAATCAGGGCACTGAAGCTTTCTTT
TRBJ2-1,NA,NA,TRBV28,CASRSPRQSYNEQFF,TGTGCCAGCAGATCCCCTAGGCAATCCTACAATGAGCAGTTCTTC
TRBJ2-3,TRBD1,NA,TRBV5-6,CASSLVGQTTDTQYF,TGTGCCAGCAGCTTGGTGGGACAGACGACAGATACGCAGTATTTT
TRBJ2-7,TRBD1,NA,TRBV7-2,CASSLAYSGTASYEQYF,TGTGCCAGCAGCTTAGCTTACTCCGGGACAGCTTCCTACGAGCAGTACTTC
TRBJ1-1,NA,NA,TRBV29-1,CSGTQGSNTEAFF,TGCAGCGGGACGCAGGGCTCAAACACTGAAGCTTTCTTT
TRBJ2-2,TRBD2,NA,TRBV4-3,CASSHALAGGNTGELFF,TGCGCCAGCAGCCACGCCCTAGCGGGGGGTAACACCGGGGAGCTGTTTTTT
TRBJ2-7,NA,NA,TRBV7-2,CASSFSSGEQYF,TGTGCCAGCAGTTTCTCGTCGGGGGAGCAGTACTTC
TRBJ2-5,NA,NA,TRBV4-3,CASSQDGARGPEGQETQYF,TGCGCCAGCAGCCAAGATGGGGCCAGGGGTCCAGAGGGACAAGAGACCCAGTACTTC
TRBJ1-1,NA,NA,TRBV18,CASSPAGGLTEAFF,TGTGCCAGCTCACCCGCTGGAGGGCTCACTGAAGCTTTCTTT
TRBJ2-2,NA,NA,TRBV9,CASTGVTGELFF,TGTGCCAGCACCGGGGTCACCGGGGAGCTGTTTTTT
TRBJ1-2,TRBD1,once,TRBV5-1,CASSLTQGANYGYTF,TGCGCCAGCAGCTTGACACAGGGGGCCAACTATGGCTACACCTTC
TRBJ1-5,TRBD1,NA,TRBV19,CASSSGTVNQPQHF,TGTGCCAGTAGTAGCGGGACAGTTAATCAGCCCCAGCATTTT
TRBJ1-1,NA,NA,TRBV27,CASSFLEGIPEAFF,TGTGCCAGCAGTTTTCTAGAGGGTATCCCTGAAGCTTTCTTT
TRBJ2-1,TRBD2,NA,TRBV4-3,CASSQAPAGGTNNEQFF,TGCGCCAGCAGCCAAGCTCCAGCGGGAGGGACGAACAATGAGCAGTTCTTC
TRBJ1-1,NA,NA,TRBV5-1,CASSSYQGDTEAFF,TGCGCCAGCAGCTCATACCAAGGGGACACTGAAGCTTTCTTT
TRBJ2-6,TRBD1,once,TRBV2,CASLHRDRGDGANVLTF,TGTGCCAGCCTCCACCGGGACAGGGGGGACGGGGCCAACGTCCTGACTTTC